This TCR beta chain is from a study of OX40 agonist ivuxolimab in advanced cancers. Trimming removed 5 bases from V and 0 bases from J, with 14 bases in between. CDR1 and CDR2 from the germline V gene are SGHAT and FQNNGV. This CDR3 is built from 17 residues. This table comes from immunoSEQ multiplex PCR, and its TCRdb copy is limited to in-frame clones, with some not included. The sample shows about 94,000 clones, over 75% of them seen only once. Sequences were derived from CD4+ or CD8+ T cells sorted from blood, sampled in a trial of the OX40 agonist ivuxolimab. The chain carries TRBV11-2 and TRBJ2-6; D gene ambiguous. This sequence was found in an adult with an advanced solid tumor such as melanoma, head and neck, liver or kidney cancer. The CDR3 DNA follows: TGTGCCAGCAGCCCCCGGCCCGGTATCTCTGGGGCCAACGTCCTGACTTTC. It specifies CASSPRPGISGANVLTF. Using reference TRBV11-2 and TRBJ2-6 for the parts outside the CDR3, the full variable domain is EAGVAQSPRYKIIEKRQSVAFWCNPISGHATLYWYQQILGQGPKLLIQFQNNGVVDDSQLPKDRFSAERLKGVDSTLKIQPAKLEDSAVYLCASSPRPGISGANVLTFGAGSRLTVL.